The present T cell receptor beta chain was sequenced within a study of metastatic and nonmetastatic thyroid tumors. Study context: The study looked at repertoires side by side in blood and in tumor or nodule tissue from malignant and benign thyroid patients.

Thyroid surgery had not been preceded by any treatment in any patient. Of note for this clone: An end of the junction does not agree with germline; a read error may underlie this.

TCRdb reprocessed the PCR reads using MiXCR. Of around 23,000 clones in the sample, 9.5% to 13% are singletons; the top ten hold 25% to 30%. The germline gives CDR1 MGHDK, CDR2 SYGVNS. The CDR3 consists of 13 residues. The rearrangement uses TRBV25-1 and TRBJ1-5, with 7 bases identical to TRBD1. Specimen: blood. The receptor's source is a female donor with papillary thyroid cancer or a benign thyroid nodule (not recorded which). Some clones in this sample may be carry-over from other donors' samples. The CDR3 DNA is TGTGCCAGCGGGGGACAGAACAATCAGCCGCAGCATTTT. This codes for CASGGQNNQPQHF.